This TCR beta chain was sequenced in a study of T cells in Graves' hyperthyroidism and ophthalmopathy. Trimming took off 6 bases at V and 3 bases at J, with 13 bases between the two ends. Germline assignment: CDR1 MNHNS and CDR2 SASEGT. This CDR3 spans 14 amino acids. Researchers took RNA transcripts and amplified the TCR beta CDR3 regions from them. The HTBI primer set was used in a first-round RT-PCR of the TCR CDR3. TCRdb called the multiplex PCR reads again in MiXCR, with one record for every CDR3 protein. The profile covers a few hundred thousand distinct CDR3 sequences, with 14% to 15% appearing a single time and about 33% taken by the ten largest.

This rearrangement joins TRBV6-1 to TRBJ2-3; D may be TRBD2 (7 bases). The source is a woman between 25 and 40 years old with Graves' hyperthyroidism. Sequencing was carried out using blood. DNA for the CDR3: TGTGCCAGCAGGGGGGGGCTAGGAACAGATACGCAGTATTTT. Translation gives CASRGGLGTDTQYF.